The following is a TCR beta chain sequence with its context. Its antigen is not identified. It was with 60 Vbeta and 13 Jbeta primers that the PCR ran. The data were produced by immunoSEQ multiplex PCR, yet TCRdb's version contains in-frame clones alone and is incomplete. The data show 100,000 or so clones, around 68% seen once. After removal of 0 bases from V and 8 bases from J, the junction contained 6 bases not matched to a gene. The CDR3 sequence is 14 residues long. Germline V gene data show CDR1 as SGHDT and CDR2 as YYEEEE. The data are from a study of cytomegalovirus exposure and HLA in healthy donors. Study details: Earlier sequencing of 150 million to 200 million T cells yielded 100 million to 120 million unique TCR beta sequences. General study points: Overall, some 160 TCR beta chains were annotated as cytomegalovirus-associated. There were some V segments, including TRBV6-2 and TRBV6-3, excluded as indistinguishable.

Sample: PBMCs. This chain links TRBV5-6 with TRBJ1-2, with 8 bases lining up with TRBD1. This clonotype was obtained from a human donor in good health. In DNA, the CDR3 is TGTGCCAGCAGCTTGGGGGTCAGGGGGCTCGGCTACACCTTC. It yields the protein CASSLGVRGLGYTF.